These 24 T cell receptor beta chains originate from one sample sequenced in a study of graft-versus-host responses after intestinal transplantation (dated by TCRdb to 2020 to 2022). Their antigen targets remain unknown. Read against the paper, the sample's time point label means: cells obtained before transplantation from donor or recipient. The library was produced with the immunoSEQ multiplex PCR assay. TCRdb holds this immuneACCESS table with in-frame rearrangements only. Some clones are missing; in checked studies, unresolved V genes explain under half, and the rest has no known cause. The sample table contains approximately 130,000 clones; only one count was recorded for more than 80% of them. The ten largest account for around 0.16% of the sample. The material sequenced was unstimulated CD4+ T cells sorted from spleen or lymph node cells, taken before intestinal transplant. The receptors come from a human donor who received an intestinal transplant.

The chain is built from TRBV11-2 and TRBJ1-5; tentatively, D is TRBD1 (5 bases). The ends were cut back, 6 bases at V and 5 bases at J, with 14 bases in the middle. CDR1 and CDR2 (germline): SGHAT, FQNNGV. The CDR3 totals 14 residues. CDR3 sequence (DNA): TGTGCCAGCAGTCTCCGTCCGGGGGATCAGCCCCAGCATTTT. Protein product: CASSLRPGDQPQHF.

This chain connects TRBV2 to TRBJ2-5, with D possibly TRBD1 on 6 matching bases. The DNA end is a closer match to TRBJ2-7, so the J assignment may be wrong. In germline, CDR1 is SNHLY, CDR2 FYNNEI. CDR3 size: 15 residues. The CDR3 is CASSSGQGIIYEQYF. The DNA of the CDR3 is TGTGCCAGCAGCTCCGGGCAGGGGATTATTTACGAGCAGTACTTC.

The rearrangement joins TRBV19 to TRBJ1-5; tentative D call: TRBD1 (6 bases). This CDR3 spans 16 amino acids. The germline gives CDR1 LNHDA, CDR2 SQIVND (reference sequence). Deletions cut 1 base from V and 0 bases from J, with 10 bases between. The CDR3 here is CASSIGTGYSNQPQHF. In nucleotides, the CDR3 is TGTGCCAGTAGTATAGGTACAGGGTATAGCAATCAGCCCCAGCATTTT.

The chain uses TRBV7-9 and TRBJ2-2; the D gene is possibly TRBD1 (6 bases). This CDR3 spans 15 amino acids. The germline V gene has CDR1 SEHNR and CDR2 FQNEAQ (reference sequence). V was cut by 5 bases and J by 7 bases, with 17 bases left in between. This CDR3 is CASSHRVGLIGELFF. CDR3 bases: TGTGCCAGCAGCCACAGGGTTGGTTTGATCGGGGAGCTGTTTTTT.

V usage is TRBV18 and J usage is TRBJ1-3, with D unclear. Germline loops: CDR1 KGHSH, CDR2 LQKENI. The CDR3 loop spans 15 amino acids. The germline V and J ends were trimmed by 1 base and 0 bases, with 7 bases remaining between them. The CDR3 reads CASSPRKLSGNTIYF. The CDR3 region has the DNA TGTGCCAGCTCACCACGTAAACTCTCTGGAAACACCATATATTTT.

The chain carries TRBV19 and TRBJ1-4, with D possibly TRBD1 on 5 matching bases. V dropped 5 bases and J dropped 5 bases, with 12 bases sitting between them. The CDR3 has 14 amino acids. The V gene's germline CDR1 is LNHDA and CDR2 SQIVND (reference sequence). The CDR3 loop is CASSLRQGNEKLFF. CDR3 in DNA: TGTGCCAGTAGTCTGCGGCAGGGCAATGAAAAACTGTTTTTT.

The rearrangement links TRBV2 to TRBJ2-5; the D is unclear. CDR3 length equals 11 residues. V was cut by 7 bases and J by 6 bases, with 9 bases left in between. Germline CDR1 is SNHLY and CDR2 is FYNNEI. CDR3 bases: TGTGCCAGCACGTCCTGGAAGACCCAGTACTTC. Translation gives CASTSWKTQYF.

The rearrangement uses TRBV5-8 and TRBJ1-2; a weak D match, TRBD1 (6 bases). Germline lookup yields CDR1 SGHTS and CDR2 YDEGEE. CDR3 length: 15 residues. The V gene lost 4 bases and the J gene lost 4 bases, with 17 bases spanning the gap. This chain's CDR3 is CASSIRRGGAYGYTF. The CDR3, as DNA: TGTGCCAGCAGCATTCGAAGGGGGGGAGCCTATGGCTACACCTTC. Looking up the rest from reference TRBV5-8 and TRBJ1-2 gives the full variable domain: EAGVTQSPTHLIKTRGQQATLRCSPISGHTSVYWYQQALGLGLQFLLWYDEGEERNRGNFPPRFSGRQFPNYSSELNVNALELEDSALYLCASSIRRGGAYGYTFGSGTRLTVV.

V usage is TRBV11-2 and J usage is TRBJ2-1; unclear D gene. The CDR3 is 12 amino acids. The germline gives CDR1 SGHAT, CDR2 FQNNGV. V lost 5 bases, J lost 9 bases, and 11 bases lay in between. CDR3 in DNA: TGTGCCAGCAGCCAATCCACCAGTGAGCAGTTCTTC. This codes for CASSQSTSEQFF.

The chain employs TRBV6-5 and TRBJ2-5; 7 bases fit TRBD1. V trimming: 8 bases; J trimming: 3 bases; junction bases outside the gene matches: 3. Germline CDR1 and CDR2: MNHEY and SVGAGI. CDR3 length: 12 residues. CDR3 in DNA: TGTGCCAGCTCTGGACAGGAAGAGACCCAGTACTTC. Its protein is CASSGQEETQYF.

With regard to this clone: Distinct nucleotide sequences in the sample also encode this CDR3. The J gene is TRBJ1-5, the V gene TRBV5-1; TRBD1 might be the D (6 bases). The V gene's germline CDR1 is SGHRS and CDR2 YFSETQ. There are 13 residues in the CDR3. The ends were cut back, 0 bases at V and 7 bases at J, with 8 bases in the middle. CDR3: CASSLAGDQPQHF. The CDR3 region has the DNA TGCGCCAGCAGCTTGGCAGGGGACCAGCCCCAGCATTTT.

The chain is built from TRBV6-1 and TRBJ2-1; a possible D gene is TRBD2 (6 bases). V gave up 2 bases and J gave up 4 bases, with 12 bases separating them. CDR3 length: 15 residues. Looked up from germline, CDR1 is MNHNS and CDR2 is SASEGT. The CDR3 DNA reads as TGTGCCAGCAGTGAATGGAGGGGCGGTTACAATGAGCAGTTCTTC. It codes for CASSEWRGGYNEQFF.

The table lists this clone with a count of one. V and J are TRBV10-3 and TRBJ2-3; D might be TRBD2 (6 bases). The CDR3 is made up of 14 amino acids. The germline V gene has CDR1 ENHRY and CDR2 SYGVKD. V was trimmed by 3 bases and J by 5 bases, leaving 12 bases between them. The CDR3 nucleotides are TGTGCCATCAGTGACATTGCGGGGAAAGATACGCAGTATTTT. Translated: CAISDIAGKDTQYF.

The V gene is TRBV9, the J gene TRBJ2-3; 8 positions agree with TRBD2. CDR3 length: 16 amino acids. After removal of 0 bases from V and 3 bases from J, the junction contained 6 bases not matched to a gene. CDR1 is SGDLS and CDR2 is YYNGEE in the germline V gene. The CDR3 DNA sequence: TGTGCCAGCAGCGTAGGGGTAGCGGGGTTTACAGATACGCAGTATTTT. Its translation: CASSVGVAGFTDTQYF.

Note on this clone: Germline and junction disagree at one end, which may indicate a read error. The chain combines TRBV5-1 with TRBJ1-6, with 9 bases matching TRBD1. Germline-derived CDR1 and CDR2 are SGHRS and YFSETQ. The CDR3 extends over 15 amino acids. CDR3 bases: TGTGCCAGCAGCCCCCCGGGACAGGGCAATTCACCCCTCCACTTT. It yields the protein CASSPPGQGNSPLHF.

V usage is TRBV10-2 and J usage is TRBJ1-5; maybe TRBD1 (5 bases). CDR1 WSHSY and CDR2 SAAADI come from the germline V gene. V was trimmed by 3 bases and J by 6 bases, leaving 9 bases between them. The CDR3 is made up of 13 amino acids. The CDR3 nucleotides read TGCGCCAGCAGTGATCCGGGACCTCAGCCCCAGCATTTT. This encodes CASSDPGPQPQHF.

In nucleotides, the CDR3 is TGTGCCAGCAGCTTCGGGGGTGGGACTGATAACTACAATGAGCAGTTCTTC. It encodes CASSFGGGTDNYNEQFF. V and J are TRBV11-2 and TRBJ2-1; D perhaps matches TRBD2 (6 bases). CDR3 length: 17 residues. The germline V and J ends were trimmed by 3 bases and 3 bases, with 18 bases remaining between them. The germline V gene has CDR1 SGHAT and CDR2 FQNNGV.

The chain links TRBV30 to TRBJ1-2; 10 bases agree with TRBD1. The CDR3 sequence is 14 residues long. The J segment lost 6 bases and the V segment lost 2 bases, leaving 6 bases of the junction unmatched. The germline gives CDR1 GTSNPN, CDR2 SVGIG (reference sequence). As DNA, the CDR3 is TGTGCCTGGAGTAGGGGACAGGGGCTGGATGGCTACACCTTC. It encodes CAWSRGQGLDGYTF.

This chain connects TRBV7-9 to TRBJ2-7, with no clear D. CDR1 is SEHNR, CDR2 FQNEAQ, per germline (reference sequence). V lost 5 bases and J 2 bases, leaving 16 bases between the germline ends. CDR3 length equals 15 residues. CDR3 loop: CASSQVPDDPYEQYF. In DNA form, the CDR3 reads TGTGCCAGCAGCCAGGTGCCGGACGACCCCTACGAGCAGTACTTC.

J is TRBJ1-2 and V is TRBV2; D is unresolved. The CDR3 has 12 amino acids. V lost 2 bases to trimming and J lost 8 bases, with 9 bases between them. In germline, CDR1 is SNHLY, CDR2 FYNNEI. As DNA, the CDR3 is TGTGCCAGCAGTGAACTGGGGTCGGGCTACACCTTC. This codes for CASSELGSGYTF. The whole variable domain, remainder taken from reference TRBV2 and TRBJ1-2, is EPEVTQTPSHQVTQMGQEVILRCVPISNHLYFYWYRQILGQKVEFLVSFYNNEISEKSEIFDDQFSVERPDGSNFTLKIRSTKLEDSAMYFCASSELGSGYTFGSGTRLTVV.

The chain carries TRBV19 and TRBJ1-2, with TRBD1 as a possible D gene (5 bases). The CDR3 sequence is 13 residues long. Germline V CDR1 and CDR2: LNHDA, SQIVND (reference sequence). Trimming took 3 bases from V and 6 from J, leaving 11 bases between them. In DNA, the CDR3 is TGTGCCAGTAGTATGGGGCAGGGAGATGGCTACACCTTC. Amino acid sequence: CASSMGQGDGYTF.

CDR3 protein: CASSYSGRGSGNTIYF. CDR3 nucleotide sequence: TGTGCCAGCAGTTACTCTGGCAGGGGCTCTGGAAACACCATATATTTT. This chain uses TRBV6-6 with TRBJ1-3; possibly TRBD1 for D (6 bases). The germline V gene encodes CDR1 MNHNY and CDR2 SVGAGI (reference sequence). The CDR3 sequence is 16 residues long. Trimming took off 0 bases at V and 0 bases at J, with 9 bases between the two ends.

J is TRBJ2-5 and V is TRBV25-1; no definite D call. The length of the CDR3 is 13 residues. Germline loops: CDR1 MGHDK, CDR2 SYGVNS. Between the trimmed V and J ends, which lost 1 base and 4 bases, there was a span of 7 bases. This chain's CDR3 is CASSESVPETQYF. CDR3 coding DNA: TGTGCCAGCAGTGAATCGGTCCCAGAGACCCAGTACTTC.

This clone was picked up one time. This chain connects TRBV11-2 to TRBJ1-6; D is undetermined. CDR3 length: 17 amino acids. Trimming left V 0 bases short and J 3 bases short, with 12 bases between. The germline V gene has CDR1 SGHAT and CDR2 FQNNGV. The CDR3 loop reads CASSLDLPGNYNSPLHF. The CDR3 DNA reads TGTGCCAGCAGCTTAGATCTGCCGGGGAACTATAATTCACCCCTCCACTTT.